A selection of T cell receptor beta chains follows, all from one sample in a study of blood T cell repertoires in COVID-19. Here immunoSEQ multiplex PCR was the method, and the copy in TCRdb shows in-frame clones only, minus some. The table records 310,000 or so clones, 87% of them present only once. Material for sequencing was PBMCs or T cells enriched from blood (not recorded which). These receptor sequences come from a woman aged 25 to 39 who had recovered from COVID-19. CDR3s include the opening cysteine and the closing phenylalanine or tryptophan.

TRBJ1-6 | TRBV7-9 | CASSLGDRGFSPLHF
TRBJ2-2 | TRBV27 | CASGVRDSWNTGELFF
TRBJ1-1 | TRBV5-1 | CASSPGRAEAFF
TRBJ1-3 | TRBV30 | CAWSVLGTSGTIYF
TRBJ2-2 | TRBV24-1 | CATSDSHRAGTGELFF
TRBJ1-5 | TRBV27 | CASRQRGGYNQPQHF
TRBJ2-7 | TRBV6-2/TRBV6-3 | CASSYSNRAGEQYF
TRBJ2-5 | TRBV3-1/TRBV3-2 | CASSQVHLRGTQYF
TRBJ1-1 | TRBV27 | CASSWTGGWGTEAFF
TRBJ1-6 | TRBV4-2 | CASSQEPVDSPLHF
TRBJ1-2 | TRBV4-3 | CASSHNRANYGYTF
TRBJ1-2 | TRBV3-1/TRBV3-2 | CASSQTGGSYTF
TRBJ2-7 | TRBV7-9 | CASSLVGSDEQYF
TRBJ2-5 | TRBV9 | CASSVQDGETQYF
TRBJ1-1 | TRBV7-2 | CASRYRTGESEAFF
TRBJ1-6 | TRBV20-1 | CSASQGANSPLHF
TRBJ1-2 | TRBV18 | CASSSPGGTGANYGYTF
TRBJ1-3 | TRBV2 | CASRQTGGAGNTIYF
TRBJ2-3 | TRBV15 | CATSRDMGLWERGGRDTQYF
TRBJ2-7 | TRBV6-5 | CASRGRVGEQYF
TRBJ1-1 | TRBV6-5 | CASRHRTTNTEAFF
TRBJ1-6 | TRBV9 | CASSFSGTGASPLHF
TRBJ1-2 | TRBV30 | CAWTETAYGYTF
TRBJ1-1 | TRBV27 | CASSYRNFNTEAFF
TRBJ2-6 | TRBV5-1 | CASSPGHSNGANVLTF
TRBJ1-3 | TRBV3-1/TRBV3-2 | CASSQYRSSGNTIYF
TRBJ2-6 | TRBV5-1 | CASSSWDRSSGANVLTF
TRBJ2-7 | TRBV19 | CASSIDFVGNYEQYF
TRBJ1-2 | TRBV29-1 | CSVAGPNYGYTF
TRBJ2-3 | TRBV30 | CAWSVASTDTQYF
TRBJ1-3 | TRBV7-9 | CASSSRGGGNTIYF
TRBJ2-3 | TRBV30 | CAWSVGISGGATDTQYF
TRBJ2-3 | TRBV19 | CASSMQGSTDTQYF
TRBJ2-2 | TRBV7-9 | CASRVRTASNTGELFF
TRBJ2-2 | TRBV25-1 | CASKTVRGTGELFF
TRBJ1-4 | TRBV20-1 | CSASSPATNEKLFF
TRBJ1-2 | TRBV14 | CASSQDLGLSANYGYTF
TRBJ2-7 | TRBV27 | CASSNLGEQYF
TRBJ1-2 | TRBV2 | CASNTGRENYGYTF
TRBJ2-1 | TRBV5-1 | CASSLAGFYNEQFF
TRBJ1-5 | TRBV5-4 | CASSLAGDGDQPQHF
TRBJ1-1 | TRBV7-2 | CASRMDRNTEAFF
TRBJ2-7 | TRBV11-3 | CASSGTGTGGYEQYF
TRBJ1-2 | TRBV15 | CATSRDTGTSYGYTF
TRBJ1-1 | TRBV3-1/TRBV3-2 | CASARGDTEAFF
TRBJ1-5 | TRBV11-2 | CASSLGTGVNSNQPQHF
TRBJ1-2 | TRBV30 | CAWSMTGFGGYTF
TRBJ2-2 | TRBV5-4 | CASSLRGDTGELFF
TRBJ1-4 | TRBV19 | CASSKGQGSLFF